Below, one T cell receptor (beta chain) is given with its context. Antigen: not known. These data originate in a study of T-cell memory formation after mild COVID-19. TCRdb recomputed calls from the 5' RACE reads with MiXCR, one row per CDR3 protein. This repertoire shows around 140,000 distinct CDR3 sequences, over 15% found once; its top ten account for 2% to 2.5%. Overall study findings and caveats: CD4/CD8 balance held among clones contracting day 15 to 85, and later expanders leaned CD4+. The finding that pre-infection memory included some responding clones suggested that cross-reactive memory joined.

Input material: PBMCs or a T cell subset sorted from them (not recorded which). This clonotype was obtained from an adult woman who had mild COVID-19 (a few samples of this study predate the infection). Cell type and time point are not known.

The CDR3 nucleotides are TGTGCCACCAGTGGAACGGACAGGGGATTTCATGGCTACACCTTC. It is translated as CATSGTDRGFHGYTF. J is TRBJ1-2 and V is TRBV24-1, with TRBD1 matching over 9 bases. CDR1 is KGHDR and CDR2 is SFDVKD in the germline V gene. This CDR3 spans 15 amino acids. V lost 5 bases to trimming and J lost 6 bases; unmatched junction nucleotides: 9.